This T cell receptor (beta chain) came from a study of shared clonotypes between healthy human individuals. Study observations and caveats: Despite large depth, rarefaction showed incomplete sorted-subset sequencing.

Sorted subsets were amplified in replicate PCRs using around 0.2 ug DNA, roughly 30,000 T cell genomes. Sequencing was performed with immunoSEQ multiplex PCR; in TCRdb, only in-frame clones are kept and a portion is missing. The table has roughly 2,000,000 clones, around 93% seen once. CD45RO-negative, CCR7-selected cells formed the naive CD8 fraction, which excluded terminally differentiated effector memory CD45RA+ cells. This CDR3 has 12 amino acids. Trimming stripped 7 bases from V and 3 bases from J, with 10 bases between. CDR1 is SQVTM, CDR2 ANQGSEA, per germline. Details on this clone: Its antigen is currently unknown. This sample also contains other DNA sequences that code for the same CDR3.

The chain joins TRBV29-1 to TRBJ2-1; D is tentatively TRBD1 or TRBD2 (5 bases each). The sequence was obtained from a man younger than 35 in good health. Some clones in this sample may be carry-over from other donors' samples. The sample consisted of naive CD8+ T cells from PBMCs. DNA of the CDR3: TGCAGCGCACGGGACGGCTACAATGAGCAGTTCTTC. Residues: CSARDGYNEQFF.